This T cell receptor beta chain was identified in a study of blood T cells in healthy people across ages. Study-wide results and caveats: Getting older went along with TCR beta diversity per million T cells dropping roughly linearly.

A J-beta primer mix and a sample-barcoded 5' primer were used in a second PCR of roughly 7 to 12 cycles. Every sample returned 2.5 million or more CDR3-containing paired-end reads. MiXCR, run by TCRdb on the 5' RACE reads, gives a single entry per CDR3 protein. The sample yields hundreds of thousands of distinct CDR3 sequences, around 28% seen once. Healthy Caucasian individuals from Russia aged roughly 6 to 100 served as donors. This CDR3 region has 12 residues. V was clipped by 3 bases and J by 8 bases, with 13 bases between them. From germline, CDR1 is DFQATT and CDR2 SNEGSKA (reference sequence). This clonotype was observed many times. Its specificity is not known.

Material for sequencing was blood. This clonotype originated in an elderly woman in good health. The J gene is TRBJ1-2, the V gene TRBV20-1; D is possibly TRBD1 (5 bases). The CDR3 reads CSASRGSVGYTF. DNA of the CDR3: TGCAGTGCTAGCCGGGGGAGCGTAGGCTACACCTTC.